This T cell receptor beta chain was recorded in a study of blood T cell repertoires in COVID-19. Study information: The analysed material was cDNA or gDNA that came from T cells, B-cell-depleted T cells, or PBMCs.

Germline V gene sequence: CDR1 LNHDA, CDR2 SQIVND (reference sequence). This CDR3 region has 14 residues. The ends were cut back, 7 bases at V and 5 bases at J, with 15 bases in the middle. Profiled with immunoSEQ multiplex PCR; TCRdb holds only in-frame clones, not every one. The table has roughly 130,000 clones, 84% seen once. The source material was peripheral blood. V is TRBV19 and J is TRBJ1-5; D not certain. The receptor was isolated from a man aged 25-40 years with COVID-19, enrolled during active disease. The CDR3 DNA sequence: TGTGCCAGTATTCCCCCCGGGGTGGATCAGCCCCAGCATTTT. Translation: CASIPPGVDQPQHF.